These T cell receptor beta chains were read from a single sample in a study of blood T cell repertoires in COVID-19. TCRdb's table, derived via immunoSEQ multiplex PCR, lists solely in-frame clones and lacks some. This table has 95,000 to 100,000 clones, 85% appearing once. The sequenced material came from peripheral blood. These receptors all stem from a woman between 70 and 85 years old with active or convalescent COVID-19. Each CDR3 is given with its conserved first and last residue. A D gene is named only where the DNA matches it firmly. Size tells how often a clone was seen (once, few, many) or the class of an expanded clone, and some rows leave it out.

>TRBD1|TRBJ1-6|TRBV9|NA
TGTGCCAGCAGCGTTAGGACAGGGGGTGATTCACCCCTCCACTTT
CASSVRTGGDSPLHF
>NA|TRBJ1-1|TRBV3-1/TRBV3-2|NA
TGTGCCAGCGGCAAGACAGGCTGGAACACTGAAGCTTTCTTT
CASGKTGWNTEAFF
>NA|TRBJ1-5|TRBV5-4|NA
TGTGCCAGCAGCCCCCACAGGGTGGGCAATCAGCCCCAGCATTTT
CASSPHRVGNQPQHF
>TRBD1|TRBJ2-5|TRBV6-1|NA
TGTGCCAGCAGTGAAGCGCCCAGGGGGCGGGGAGAGACCCAGTACTTC
CASSEAPRGRGETQYF
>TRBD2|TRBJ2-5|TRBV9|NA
TGTGCCAGCGGATCAACGGGAGGGATTGAGACCCAGTACTTC
CASGSTGGIETQYF
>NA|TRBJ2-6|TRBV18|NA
TGTGCCAGCTCAAATAGGGGTTCAGGGGCCAACGTCCTGACTTTC
CASSNRGSGANVLTF
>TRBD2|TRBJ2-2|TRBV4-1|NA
TGCGCCAGCACGTCCGCGGGGGTGCGGACCGGGGAGCTGTTTTTT
CASTSAGVRTGELFF
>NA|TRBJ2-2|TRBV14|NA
TGTGCCAGCAGCCAAGTTGGGGTACAGGGAGATTATGACCCCGGGGAGCTGTTTTTT
CASSQVGVQGDYDPGELFF
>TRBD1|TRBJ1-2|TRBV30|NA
TGTGCCTTGAAACGGGACAGCACAAACTATGGCTACACCTTC
CALKRDSTNYGYTF
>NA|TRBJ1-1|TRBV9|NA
TGTGCCAGCAGCGGACAGCCGAACACTGAAGCTTTCTTT
CASSGQPNTEAFF
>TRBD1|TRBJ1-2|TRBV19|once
TGTGCCAGTAGATCCGGACAGGCGCTCTACTATGGCTACACCTTC
CASRSGQALYYGYTF
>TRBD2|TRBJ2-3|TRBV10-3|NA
TGTGCCATCAGTTTTGGGACTAGCGGGGCAGATACGCAGTATTTT
CAISFGTSGADTQYF
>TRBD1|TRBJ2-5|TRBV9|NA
TGTGCCAGCAGCGCCCGGGACAGGGCTCAAGAGACCCAGTACTTC
CASSARDRAQETQYF
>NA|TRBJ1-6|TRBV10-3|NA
TGTGCCATCAGGGGAGAGAGGGATTCACCCCTCCACTTT
CAIRGERDSPLHF
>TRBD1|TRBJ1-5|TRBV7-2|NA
TGTGCCAGCAGCACCCAGACAGGGAATGGTCAGCCCCAGCATTTT
CASSTQTGNGQPQHF
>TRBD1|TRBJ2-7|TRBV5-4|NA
TGTGCCAGCAGCACGGACAGGGGGCGCGAGCAGTACTTC
CASSTDRGREQYF
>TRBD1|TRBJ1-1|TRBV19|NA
TGTGCCAGTAGTAAGCCCGACAGGGGGTTGGCTTTCTTT
CASSKPDRGLAFF
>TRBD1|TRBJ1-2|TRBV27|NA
TGTGCCAGCAGTTTTGTACAGGGGGCAGACGGCTACACCTTC
CASSFVQGADGYTF
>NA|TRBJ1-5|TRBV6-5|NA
TGTGCCAGCAGTTACTCGGGAGGGCGTCAGCCCCAGCATTTT
CASSYSGGRQPQHF
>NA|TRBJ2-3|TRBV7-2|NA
TGTGCCAGCAGCTTAACTAGGGGCACAGATACGCAGTATTTT
CASSLTRGTDTQYF
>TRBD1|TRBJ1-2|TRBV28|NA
TGTGCCAGCAGTCAAGGACAGGGGGCGAGGAGGGGCTACACCTTC
CASSQGQGARRGYTF
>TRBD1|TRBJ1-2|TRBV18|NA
TGTGCCAGCTCACTCGGGACAGGGCGCGATGGCTACACCTTC
CASSLGTGRDGYTF
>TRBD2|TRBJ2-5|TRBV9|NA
TGTGCCAGCAGCGTAGTAGGGACTAGCGAAGAGACCCAGTACTTC
CASSVVGTSEETQYF
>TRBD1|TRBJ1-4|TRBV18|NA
TGTGCCAGCTCACCCAACAGGGGTGAAAAACTGTTTTTT
CASSPNRGEKLFF
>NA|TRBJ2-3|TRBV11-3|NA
TGTGCCAGCAGCTCTGGCGGGGACACAGATACGCAGTATTTT
CASSSGGDTDTQYF